The T cell receptor beta chain under discussion was sequenced for a study of CD8 T cells in ankylosing spondylitis. Overall study results and limits: In ankylosing spondylitis blood, a motif of roughly eight highly homologous TCR beta variants appeared characteristic.

MiXCR, applied by TCRdb to the 5' RACE reads, yields one record per CDR3 protein. Among about 340,000 distinct CDR3 sequences listed, roughly 14% were seen once. Between the trimmed V and J ends, which lost 4 bases and 5 bases, there was a span of 9 bases. The germline gives CDR1 SGHRS, CDR2 YFSETQ. The CDR3 sequence is 12 residues long. This clonotype has ten or more counts. Its antigen is not known. The chain joins TRBV5-1 to TRBJ1-1; D might be TRBD1 (6 bases). Sequencing used blood, either unsorted or a sorted T cell fraction (not recorded which). The sequence came from a male donor with ankylosing spondylitis or in good health (not recorded which). The CDR3 coding sequence is TGCGCCAGCAGCAGGGGGGATACTGAAGCTTTCTTT. Translating it yields CASSRGDTEAFF. The full variable domain, its missing parts supplied by reference TRBV5-1 and TRBJ1-1, is KAGVTQTPRYLIKTRGQQVTLSCSPISGHRSVSWYQQTPGQGLQFLFEYFSETQRNKGNFPGRFSGRQFSNSRSEMNVSTLELGDSALYLCASSRGDTEAFFGQGTRLTVV.